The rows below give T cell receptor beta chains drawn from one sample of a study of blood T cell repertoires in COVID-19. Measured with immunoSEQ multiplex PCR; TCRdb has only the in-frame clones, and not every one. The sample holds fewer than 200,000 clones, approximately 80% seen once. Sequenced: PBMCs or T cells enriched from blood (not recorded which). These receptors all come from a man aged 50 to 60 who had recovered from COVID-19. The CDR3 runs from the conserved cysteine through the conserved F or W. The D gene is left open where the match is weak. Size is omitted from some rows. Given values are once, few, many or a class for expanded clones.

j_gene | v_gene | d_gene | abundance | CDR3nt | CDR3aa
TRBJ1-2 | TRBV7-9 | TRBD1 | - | TGTGCCAGCAGCCGACAGGGTAAGGACTATGGCTACACCTTC | CASSRQGKDYGYTF
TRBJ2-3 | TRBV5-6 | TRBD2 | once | TGTGCCAGCAGCTTGGGGTCTAGCGGGGGGCGGCCGCAGTATTTT | CASSLGSSGGRPQYF
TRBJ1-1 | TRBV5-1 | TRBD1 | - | TGCGCCAGCAGCTTGGTCGCAGGGGGTGACACTGAAGCTTTCTTT | CASSLVAGGDTEAFF
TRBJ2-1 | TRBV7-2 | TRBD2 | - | TGTGCCAGCAGCCCCTCGACTAGCGTTCCCTACAATGAGCAGTTCTTC | CASSPSTSVPYNEQFF
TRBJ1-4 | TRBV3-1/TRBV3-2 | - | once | TGTGCCAGCAGCCTTGTGAGAACAGGGCTTGAAAAACTGTTTTTT | CASSLVRTGLEKLFF
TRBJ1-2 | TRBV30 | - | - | TGTGCCTGGGGAGTCCCCGGAAGGGGGAACTATGGCTACACCTTC | CAWGVPGRGNYGYTF
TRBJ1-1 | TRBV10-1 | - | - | TGCGCCAGCAGTGAGAGCGGGAACACTGAAGCTTTCTTT | CASSESGNTEAFF
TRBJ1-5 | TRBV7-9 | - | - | TGTGCCAGCAGCTTAGCTCAGTCTAGCAATCAGCCCCAGCATTTT | CASSLAQSSNQPQHF
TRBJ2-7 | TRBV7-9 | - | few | TGTGCCAGCAGCCCCCCCCCGGGACACGTACGCTCCTACGAGCAGTACTTC | CASSPPPGHVRSYEQYF
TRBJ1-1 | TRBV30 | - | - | TGTGCCTGGAGTCTCAGTGTGAACACTGAAGCTTTCTTT | CAWSLSVNTEAFF